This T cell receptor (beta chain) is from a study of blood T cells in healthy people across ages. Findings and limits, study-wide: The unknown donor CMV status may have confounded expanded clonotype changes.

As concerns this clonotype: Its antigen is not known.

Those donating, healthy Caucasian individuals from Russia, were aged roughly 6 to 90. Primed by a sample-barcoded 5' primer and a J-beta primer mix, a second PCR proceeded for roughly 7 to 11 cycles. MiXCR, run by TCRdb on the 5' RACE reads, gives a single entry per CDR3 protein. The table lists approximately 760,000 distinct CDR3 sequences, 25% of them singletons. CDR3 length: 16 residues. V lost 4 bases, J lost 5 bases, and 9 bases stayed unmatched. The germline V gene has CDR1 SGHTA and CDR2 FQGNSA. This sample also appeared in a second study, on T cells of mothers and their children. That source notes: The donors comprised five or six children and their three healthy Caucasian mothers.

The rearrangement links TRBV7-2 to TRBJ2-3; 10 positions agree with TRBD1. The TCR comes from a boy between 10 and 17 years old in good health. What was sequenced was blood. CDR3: CASSSQGQGPIDTQYF. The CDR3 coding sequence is TGTGCCAGCAGCTCCCAGGGACAGGGGCCGATAGATACGCAGTATTTT.